This entry features one T cell receptor (beta chain) sequence. V lost 3 bases and J lost 6; bases outside the gene matches: 5. CDR1 is LNHDA, CDR2 SQIVND, per germline (reference sequence). The CDR3 sequence is 14 residues long. The source of the sample is a study of tumor T cells in aggressive B-cell lymphoma. Generated by immunoSEQ multiplex PCR, the TCRdb table keeps only in-frame clones and is missing some. The sample shows approximately 7,100 clones, roughly four fifths of them seen only once. This sequence joins TRBV19 and TRBJ2-7; 10 bases agree with TRBD1. The sequence was obtained from an adult with diffuse large B cell lymphoma. The sequenced material came from tumor tissue. CDR3 sequence (DNA): TGTGCCAGTAGTATTGAGGGGACAGGGGTCGAGCAGTACTTC. Its protein product is CASSIEGTGVEQYF. Complete variable domain (other parts from reference TRBV19 and TRBJ2-7): DGGITQSPKYLFRKEGQNVTLSCEQNLNHDAMYWYRQDPGQGLRLIYYSQIVNDFQKGDIAEGYSVSREKKESFPLTVTSAQKNPTAFYLCASSIEGTGVEQYFGPGTRLTVT.